A selection of T cell receptor beta chains follows, all from one sample in a study of control samples from healthy donors and cancer patients. Assay used: immunoSEQ multiplex PCR; TCRdb lists only in-frame clones, some missing. In the table there are about 80,000 clones, 91% of which are singletons. Sequenced material: blood. The receptors were sampled from a man aged 50 or older in good health. The CDR3 runs from the conserved cysteine through the conserved F or W. D genes are given only for firm matches. Some rows mark clone size as missing; the rest say once, few, many or name a class of expanded clone.

TRBJ2-3 TRBV24-1 NA NA TGTGCCACCAGTGATTTAGTAAAGGACACAGATACGCAGTATTTT CATSDLVKDTDTQYF
TRBJ1-6 TRBV12-3/TRBV12-4 NA NA TGTGCCAGCAGTTCAACTGATTCACCCCTCCACTTT CASSSTDSPLHF
TRBJ1-6 TRBV5-1 NA NA TGCGCCAGCAGCTTGACGGTTGAACAGGGAGGCTTTCGGTCACCCCTCCACTTT CASSLTVEQGGFRSPLHF
TRBJ1-1 TRBV18 TRBD1 NA TGTGCCAGCTCACCACCAATGACAGGGGCGAACACTGAAGCTTTCTTT CASSPPMTGANTEAFF
TRBJ1-2 TRBV7-9 NA NA TGTGCCAGCAGCTCCCGTGGGGCGAACTATGGCTACACCTTC CASSSRGANYGYTF
TRBJ1-3 TRBV5-6 NA NA TGTGCCAGCAGCTTGGGCAGCTCTGGAAACACCATATATTTT CASSLGSSGNTIYF
TRBJ2-1 TRBV11-2 TRBD2 NA TGTGCCAGCAGCCTAAGCGGGGGAGGTGAGCAGTTCTTC CASSLSGGGEQFF
TRBJ2-3 TRBV6-5 TRBD2 NA TGTGCCAGCAGGGGTAGCGGGTTCACAGATACGCAGTATTTT CASRGSGFTDTQYF
TRBJ1-1 TRBV2 NA NA TGTGCCAGCAAGGCAGGGTCAATTGACACTGAAGCTTTCTTT CASKAGSIDTEAFF
TRBJ2-7 TRBV11-2 TRBD2 NA TGTGCCAGCAGCTTAACGGGGGGAGCGGGGGGGATCTCCTACGAGCAGTACTTC CASSLTGGAGGISYEQYF
TRBJ2-7 TRBV18 NA once TGTGCCAGCTCACCAAGGCGGTCCCTCTACGAGCAGTACTTC CASSPRRSLYEQYF
TRBJ2-7 TRBV6-6 NA NA TGTGCCAGCAGTTACTCTACTCTCTCCTACGAGCAGTACTTC CASSYSTLSYEQYF
TRBJ1-2 TRBV19 NA NA TGTGCCAGTAGTCCAAGGGGGGACTATGGCTACACCTTC CASSPRGDYGYTF